A selection of T cell receptor beta chains follows, all from one sample in a study of blood T cell repertoires in COVID-19. Assay used: immunoSEQ multiplex PCR; TCRdb lists only in-frame clones, some missing. The sample yields some 130,000 clones, more than 85% seen once. What was sequenced was peripheral blood. These receptors all stem from a man in his sixties with COVID-19, enrolled during active disease. The conserved cysteine and the conserved F or W are not part of the CDR3 here. Each record gives: V gene, J gene, CDR3 protein.

v_call: TRBV2; j_call: TRBJ2-7; cdr3_aa: ASSRDRAGEQY
v_call: TRBV5-4; j_call: TRBJ1-2; cdr3_aa: ASSLAGLPLDGGYT
v_call: TRBV29-1; j_call: TRBJ1-2; cdr3_aa: SARGGVYGYT
v_call: TRBV6-5; j_call: TRBJ1-2; cdr3_aa: ASTTSGVSEGYT
v_call: TRBV5-1; j_call: TRBJ2-1; cdr3_aa: ASSLTGPYNEQF
v_call: TRBV7-2; j_call: TRBJ1-6; cdr3_aa: ASSAWPGTAYNSPLH
v_call: TRBV7-3; j_call: TRBJ2-2; cdr3_aa: ASSILEAGELF
v_call: TRBV7-2; j_call: TRBJ1-6; cdr3_aa: ASSFGSGTGVSPLH
v_call: TRBV5-1; j_call: TRBJ1-4; cdr3_aa: ASSLAGGVSEKLF
v_call: TRBV30; j_call: TRBJ1-6; cdr3_aa: AHNRLQGNSPLH
v_call: TRBV28; j_call: TRBJ1-5; cdr3_aa: ASSSRQGLSNQPQH
v_call: TRBV3-1/TRBV3-2; j_call: TRBJ1-4; cdr3_aa: ASSQGLVGQGGEKLF
v_call: TRBV11-2; j_call: TRBJ2-7; cdr3_aa: ASSFDRGAEQY
v_call: TRBV28; j_call: TRBJ1-2; cdr3_aa: ASSPTGGRYGYT
v_call: TRBV5-1; j_call: TRBJ1-5; cdr3_aa: ASSFAPQGLADQPQH
v_call: TRBV7-2; j_call: TRBJ2-7; cdr3_aa: ASSSAVNSYEQY
v_call: TRBV28; j_call: TRBJ2-1; cdr3_aa: ASSSSSDRGSYNEQF
v_call: TRBV7-8; j_call: TRBJ2-5; cdr3_aa: ASSFTRVQETQY
v_call: TRBV27; j_call: TRBJ1-5; cdr3_aa: ASRKQVVSGSNQPQH
v_call: TRBV5-6; j_call: TRBJ2-2; cdr3_aa: ASSLTHRFTGELF
v_call: TRBV5-4; j_call: TRBJ2-2; cdr3_aa: ASSWGLAGVNTGELF
v_call: TRBV6-6; j_call: TRBJ1-1; cdr3_aa: ASLDRLIMNTEAF
v_call: TRBV7-9; j_call: TRBJ2-7; cdr3_aa: ASTPRGFPYEQY
v_call: TRBV5-5; j_call: TRBJ1-1; cdr3_aa: ASSLGSGLMNTEAF
v_call: TRBV6-5; j_call: TRBJ2-5; cdr3_aa: ASGKTADSQETQY
v_call: TRBV28; j_call: TRBJ1-1; cdr3_aa: ASSLPGVKAF
v_call: TRBV5-1; j_call: TRBJ1-1; cdr3_aa: ASSLIGNTEAF
v_call: TRBV24-1; j_call: TRBJ2-5; cdr3_aa: ATSEGPAETQY
v_call: TRBV5-4; j_call: TRBJ2-2; cdr3_aa: ASSLGGRGRTGELF
v_call: TRBV12-3/TRBV12-4; j_call: TRBJ1-1; cdr3_aa: ASTLSRNTEAF
v_call: TRBV9; j_call: TRBJ2-1; cdr3_aa: ASSTRVATNSYNEQF
v_call: TRBV7-3; j_call: TRBJ2-2; cdr3_aa: ASSTGTSYTGELF
v_call: TRBV5-1; j_call: TRBJ2-1; cdr3_aa: ASSLGEDRF
v_call: TRBV2; j_call: TRBJ2-3; cdr3_aa: ATHQGTSGGVSTDTQY
v_call: TRBV2; j_call: TRBJ2-1; cdr3_aa: ASRPDRADEQF
v_call: TRBV10-3; j_call: TRBJ2-3; cdr3_aa: AISDSGRHSKGADTQY
v_call: TRBV11-2; j_call: TRBJ2-5; cdr3_aa: ASSLVGLGTSSETQY
v_call: TRBV6-4; j_call: TRBJ1-5; cdr3_aa: ASTPEGASDNNQPQH
v_call: TRBV4-1; j_call: TRBJ2-7; cdr3_aa: ASSQEGRGTYEQY
v_call: TRBV5-1; j_call: TRBJ2-3; cdr3_aa: ASSPKPPGPRGHTDTQY